The clone carrying this TCR beta chain was counted ten times or more. The study included ophthalmopathy patients with Clinical Activity Score at least 3, NOSPECS grade at least 4 and duration under 3 months. Patients were excluded because of uncontrolled infection, other autoimmune disease, pregnancy or lactation. The PBMCs studied were ones that came from about 10 ml fresh peripheral blood. This CDR3 has 17 amino acids. V dropped 0 bases and J dropped 7 bases, with 19 bases sitting between them. Germline assignment: CDR1 MNHEY and CDR2 SMNVEV (reference sequence). This entry belongs to a study of T cells in Graves' hyperthyroidism and ophthalmopathy. Amplification of TCR beta CDR3 regions used RNA as the template. With the HTBI primer set, the TCR CDR3 went through a first round of RT-PCR. TCRdb reprocessed the multiplex PCR reads with MiXCR, giving one entry per CDR3 protein. Altogether some 490,000 distinct CDR3 sequences are present, 20% to 25% being singletons, with the ten largest covering 49%.

J is TRBJ2-1 and V is TRBV27; D is ambiguous. This TCR was sampled from an older woman with Graves' ophthalmopathy. Sequenced: blood. As DNA, the CDR3 is TGTGCCAGCAGTTTATCTAGGCTACCCCATGCACAGAATGAGCAGTTCTTC. Its protein product is CASSLSRLPHAQNEQFF.